The TCR beta chain described here comes from a study of cytomegalovirus exposure and HLA in healthy donors. Study-wide background: Out of 150 million to 200 million T cells, an earlier analysis found some 110 million unique TCR beta sequences in total. Whole-study results and caveats: Another analysis was done later, and it associated 16,951 TCR beta sequences with HLA alleles at 0.05 false discovery rate.

Details on this clone: Its cognate antigen is unknown.

60 Vbeta and 13 Jbeta primers were used in PCR. TCRdb keeps only in-frame clones here, not all; method: immunoSEQ multiplex PCR. The sample consists of just under 150,000 clones, around 86% of them appearing once. Germline assignment: CDR1 SGHRS and CDR2 YFSETQ. The junction had 3 bases not matched to a gene; V was cut back by 0 bases and J by 3 bases. The CDR3 contains 15 residues. Donors counted as nominally healthy when sampled, yet unrecorded immune exposures were likely. The chain is built from TRBV5-1 and TRBJ1-2, with 9 nucleotides matching TRBD1. The specimen was PBMCs. The sequence was obtained from a woman in her 30s in good health and CMV-seronegative. CDR3 DNA: TGCGCCAGCAGCTTGGCATGGACAGGGGACTATGGCTACACCTTC. Encoded protein: CASSLAWTGDYGYTF.